A single sample is the source of the 30 T cell receptor beta chains below, sequenced in a study of blood T cell repertoires in COVID-19. Here immunoSEQ multiplex PCR was the method, and the copy in TCRdb shows in-frame clones only, minus some. Found here are around 300,000 clones, approximately 90% of them singletons; the top ten hold 3%. The material sequenced was PBMCs or T cells enriched from blood (not recorded which). The receptor set was obtained from a woman in her forties or fifties who had recovered from COVID-19.

The chain links TRBV24-1 to TRBJ1-5; TRBD1 aligns across 7 bases. The CDR3 loop spans 14 amino acids. Germline loops: CDR1 KGHDR, CDR2 SFDVKD. With 9 bases clipped from V and 4 bases from J, the junction kept 8 bases outside the gene matches. The CDR3 region has the DNA TGTGCCACCGCCCCCGGGACAGAAAATCAGCCCCAGCATTTT. Its protein is CATAPGTENQPQHF.

This chain joins TRBV7-9 and TRBJ2-5; TRBD1 matches at 7 bases. CDR1 SEHNR and CDR2 FQNEAQ come from the germline V gene (reference sequence). Trimming took 5 bases from V and 9 from J; bases not matched to a gene: 12. The CDR3 is 14 amino acids. CDR3 in amino acids: CASSLEGQPRAQYF. The CDR3 coding sequence is TGTGCCAGCAGCCTCGAGGGACAGCCGAGGGCCCAGTACTTC. Drawing the rest from reference TRBV7-9 and TRBJ2-5, the complete variable domain is DTGVSQNPRHKITKRGQNVTFRCDPISEHNRLYWYRQTLGQGPEFLTYFQNEAQLEKSRLLSDRFSAERPKGSFSTLEIQRTEQGDSAMYLCASSLEGQPRAQYFGPGTRLLVL.

The V gene is TRBV5-1, the J gene TRBJ2-1; 11 bases map to TRBD2. From germline, CDR1 is SGHRS and CDR2 YFSETQ. After removal of 2 bases from V and 7 bases from J, the junction contained 8 bases not matched to a gene. The CDR3 runs 16 residues. The CDR3 region has the DNA TGCGCCAGCAGCTTAGGGACTAGCGGTCTTCGGAATGAGCAGTTCTTC. Translated, it gives CASSLGTSGLRNEQFF.

The rearrangement links TRBV12-3 or TRBV12-4 to TRBJ2-3, with D tentatively TRBD1 (5 bases). The CDR3 totals 13 residues. Deletions cut 8 bases from V and 2 bases from J, with 11 bases between. The CDR3 DNA is TGTGCCAGCTTAGACAGAAACACAGATACGCAGTATTTT. Its translation: CASLDRNTDTQYF.

The chain carries TRBV28 and TRBJ2-7, with TRBD2 matching 7 bases. V trimming: 5 bases; J trimming: 0 bases; junction bases outside the gene matches: 4. There are 14 residues in the CDR3. Germline V gene sequence: CDR1 MDHEN, CDR2 SYDVKM. The DNA for the CDR3 is TGTGCCAGCAGTCGGGGGGTGCCCTCCTACGAGCAGTACTTC. Amino acid sequence: CASSRGVPSYEQYF.

The V call is TRBV7-2, the J call TRBJ1-5, with 7 nucleotides matching TRBD1. The CDR3 totals 16 residues. Germline CDR1 and CDR2: SGHTA and FQGNSA. V shed 5 bases and J 1 base; nucleotides not matched to a gene: 8. CDR3 protein: CASSIHAGQSNQPQHF. The CDR3 nucleotides are TGTGCCAGCAGCATTCACGCGGGACAGAGCAATCAGCCCCAGCATTTT. The variable domain in full, with the rest retrieved from reference TRBV7-2 and TRBJ1-5, is GAGVSQSPSNKVTEKGKDVELRCDPISGHTALYWYRQSLGQGLEFLIYFQGNSAPDKSGLPSDRFSAERTGGSVSTLTIQRTQQEDSAVYLCASSIHAGQSNQPQHFGDGTRLSIL.

The gene calls are TRBV28 and TRBJ1-2; unclear D gene. This CDR3 region has 13 residues. Trimming left V 3 bases short and J 4 bases short, with 9 bases between. The germline V gene has CDR1 MDHEN and CDR2 SYDVKM. CDR3 coding DNA: TGTGCCAGCAGTTTCCCCCGGGGCTATGGCTACACCTTC. Protein: CASSFPRGYGYTF.

The V gene is TRBV18, the J gene TRBJ1-1; 8 bases fit TRBD1. This CDR3 region has 15 residues. Germline V lookup: CDR1 KGHSH, CDR2 LQKENI. J was trimmed by 5 bases and V by 2 bases; bases with no gene match: 7. The CDR3 coding sequence is TGTGCCAGCTCACCAATTCTAACAGGGGGGACTGAAGCTTTCTTT. This sequence encodes CASSPILTGGTEAFF.

This clone was detected only once. A junction end diverges from the germline sequence, so it may reflect a read error. The V and J genes are TRBV7-8 and TRBJ2-7; 7 nucleotides agree with TRBD2. Looked up from germline, CDR1 is SGHVS and CDR2 is FQNEAQ. The CDR3 has 15 amino acids. The DNA for the CDR3 is TGTGCCAGCAGCGTCATGGGAGGGCCCTCCCACGAGCAGTACTTC. Protein sequence: CASSVMGGPSHEQYF.

This chain joins TRBV19 and TRBJ2-1, with D perhaps matching TRBD2 (5 bases). Germline CDR1 is LNHDA and CDR2 is SQIVND (reference sequence). Trimming stripped 2 bases from V and 9 bases from J, with 17 bases between. The CDR3 loop spans 15 amino acids. This chain's CDR3 is CASSILVGALGEQFF. The CDR3 bases are TGTGCCAGTAGTATATTGGTGGGAGCCTTAGGTGAGCAGTTCTTC.

The gene calls are TRBV4-3 and TRBJ2-3; TRBD1 matches at 7 bases. This CDR3 is 16 amino acids long. Germline assignment: CDR1 LGHNA and CDR2 YSLEER. The J segment lost 1 base and the V segment lost 2 bases, leaving 6 bases of the junction unmatched. CDR3 coding DNA: TGCGCCAGCAGCCAACCCAGGGGGACCGGCACAGATACGCAGTATTTT. Protein product: CASSQPRGTGTDTQYF.

This chain's CDR3 is CASRGTEGNSPLHF. The CDR3 coding sequence is TGTGCCAGCAGGGGGACAGAAGGTAATTCACCCCTCCACTTT. V is TRBV6-5 and J is TRBJ1-6, with 7 bases aligning to TRBD1. Unmatched junction bases numbered 5, after V lost 6 bases and J lost 6 bases. The CDR3 runs 14 residues. Germline V lookup: CDR1 MNHEY, CDR2 SVGAGI.

This clone was seen only a few times. The chain joins TRBV7-8 to TRBJ1-2; 7 bases align to TRBD1. J lost 2 bases, V lost 5 bases, and 8 bases had no gene match. The CDR3 extends over 15 amino acids. Germline loops: CDR1 SGHVS, CDR2 FQNEAQ. This CDR3 is CASSPQQGINYGYTF. The CDR3 nucleotides read TGTGCCAGCAGCCCACAACAGGGGATCAACTATGGCTACACCTTC.

In its sample, this clone was seen a few times. V usage is TRBV9 and J usage is TRBJ2-5; 10 bases match TRBD1. The germline gives CDR1 SGDLS, CDR2 YYNGEE. The J segment lost 5 bases and the V segment lost 0 bases, leaving 4 bases of the junction unmatched. The CDR3 is 15 residues long. This chain's CDR3 is CASSVGTGGRETQYF. For the CDR3, the DNA is TGTGCCAGCAGCGTAGGGACAGGGGGTCGGGAGACCCAGTACTTC.

This chain joins TRBV11-2 and TRBJ1-2; TRBD1 matches 8 bases. The germline CDR1 and CDR2 sequences are SGHAT and FQNNGV. The V and J ends lost 6 bases and 4 bases, in that order; junction bases with no gene match: 4. The CDR3 extends over 13 amino acids. The CDR3 sequence: CASSSGGGYGYTF. The CDR3 DNA reads TGTGCCAGCAGTTCAGGGGGCGGCTATGGCTACACCTTC.

The rearrangement joins TRBV10-3 to TRBJ2-7, with TRBD2 identical over 7 bases. The J segment lost 2 bases and the V segment lost 5 bases, leaving 15 bases of the junction unmatched. Germline loops: CDR1 ENHRY, CDR2 SYGVKD. The CDR3 runs to 17 residues. The CDR3 loop reads CAISRSSGSGPPYEQYF. CDR3 in DNA: TGTGCCATCAGTCGGAGTAGCGGTAGCGGGCCCCCCTACGAGCAGTACTTC.

This clone was seen a few times. The chain has TRBV2 and TRBJ2-2, with TRBD2 matching over 7 bases. Losses at the gene ends were 6 bases for V and 6 bases for J; bases not matched to a gene: 7. The CDR3 sequence is 14 residues long. The germline V gene encodes CDR1 SNHLY and CDR2 FYNNEI. The DNA of the CDR3 is TGTGCCAGCAGAGGACTAGTGCACGCCGGGGAGCTGTTTTTT. Translating it yields CASRGLVHAGELFF.

The genes are TRBV19 and TRBJ2-7, with D possibly matching TRBD2 (6 bases). The ends were cut back, 4 bases at V and 4 bases at J, with 20 bases in the middle. This CDR3 is built from 16 residues. Per the germline V gene, CDR1 is LNHDA and CDR2 is SQIVND (reference sequence). CDR3 in amino acids: CASSSISAGNYYEQYF. The CDR3 coding sequence is TGTGCCAGTAGTAGTATTTCTGCGGGAAATTATTACGAGCAGTACTTC.

The chain recombines TRBV9 with TRBJ2-5, with 8 positions matching TRBD1. The J segment lost 4 bases and the V segment lost 0 bases, leaving 17 bases of the junction unmatched. The CDR3 has 19 amino acids. Per the germline V gene, CDR1 is SGDLS and CDR2 is YYNGEE. CDR3 nucleotides: TGTGCCAGCAGCGTAGGACAGGGGTTTAACCGGGAAGGAAGAGAGACCCAGTACTTC. Its protein is CASSVGQGFNREGRETQYF.

V usage is TRBV2 and J usage is TRBJ2-7; 10 bases fit TRBD1. The CDR3 spans 15 residues. CDR1 SNHLY and CDR2 FYNNEI come from the germline V gene. V dropped 6 bases and J dropped 0; count of bases not matched to a gene: 5. The chain's CDR3 is CASRMGQGSSYEQYF. Written as DNA, the CDR3 is TGTGCCAGCAGAATGGGACAGGGGAGCTCCTACGAGCAGTACTTC. The full variable domain, with the rest looked up from reference TRBV2 and TRBJ2-7, is EPEVTQTPSHQVTQMGQEVILRCVPISNHLYFYWYRQILGQKVEFLVSFYNNEISEKSEIFDDQFSVERPDGSNFTLKIRSTKLEDSAMYFCASRMGQGSSYEQYFGPGTRLTVT.

The V call is TRBV5-1, the J call TRBJ2-1, with 13 bases fitting TRBD2. J was trimmed by 2 bases and V by 5 bases; bases with no gene match: 4. CDR1 SGHRS and CDR2 YFSETQ come from the germline V gene. The CDR3 sequence is 16 residues long. DNA for the CDR3: TGCGCCAGCAGTTCCGGGACTAGCGGGACCTACAATGAGCAGTTCTTC. Translated, it gives CASSSGTSGTYNEQFF.

The table lists this clone with a few counts. V and J are TRBV6-1 and TRBJ1-1; D remains ambiguous. Germline CDR1 reads MNHNS; CDR2 reads SASEGT. The V end was cut by 2 bases, the J end by 0 bases, with 7 bases between. CDR3 length: 14 amino acids. Here the CDR3 reads CASSEKLMNTEAFF. The CDR3 nucleotides are TGTGCCAGCAGTGAAAAACTAATGAACACTGAAGCTTTCTTT.

The chain combines TRBV7-9 with TRBJ1-2; no firm D call. V was shortened by 4 bases and J by 4 bases, with 16 bases between the two germline ends. Looked up from germline, CDR1 is SEHNR and CDR2 is FQNEAQ (reference sequence). The CDR3 sequence is 15 residues long. This CDR3 reads CASSSTKQTVYGYTF. CDR3 DNA: TGTGCCAGCAGCTCGACAAAGCAGACCGTCTATGGCTACACCTTC.

The V call is TRBV30, the J call TRBJ1-4, with D perhaps TRBD1 (6 bases). Germline V gives CDR1 GTSNPN, CDR2 SVGIG (reference sequence). V was clipped by 4 bases and J by 4 bases, with 13 bases between them. The CDR3 length is 14 residues. The CDR3 loop is CAWTGGQLNEKLFF. Written as DNA, the CDR3 is TGTGCCTGGACCGGAGGACAGCTTAATGAAAAACTGTTTTTT. Full variable domain (outside the CDR3, taken from reference TRBV30 and TRBJ1-4): SQTIHQWPATLVQPVGSPLSLECTVEGTSNPNLYWYRQAAGRGLQLLFYSVGIGQISSEVPQNLSASRPQDRQFILSSKKLLLSDSGFYLCAWTGGQLNEKLFFGSGTQLSVL.

The chain is built from TRBV24-1 and TRBJ2-7; 7 bases agree with TRBD1. The germline V gene has CDR1 KGHDR and CDR2 SFDVKD. The CDR3 is 15 amino acids. V shed 5 bases, J shed 0 bases, and the junction held 6 bases outside the gene matches. The CDR3 nucleotides are TGTGCCACCAGTGCTCGACAGGGCAGCTCCTACGAGCAGTACTTC. Translating gives CATSARQGSSYEQYF.

The CDR3 nucleotides read TGTGCCAGCAGTCTTCACAGCCGTCTCAATCAGCCCCAGCATTTT. Its protein product is CASSLHSRLNQPQHF. This chain uses TRBV28 with TRBJ1-5; no reliable D call. CDR3 size: 15 residues. Trimming shortened V by 5 bases and J by 3 bases, and 14 bases separated the two germline ends. CDR1 is MDHEN and CDR2 is SYDVKM in the germline V gene.

V is TRBV9 and J is TRBJ1-5; TRBD1 matches at 7 bases. The CDR3 sequence is 15 residues long. J lost 1 base, V lost 0 bases, and 1 base had no gene match. Germline-derived CDR1 and CDR2 are SGDLS and YYNGEE. In DNA form, the CDR3 reads TGTGCCAGCAGCGTAGCGGGACAGAGCAATCAGCCCCAGCATTTT. The encoded protein is CASSVAGQSNQPQHF. Variable domain in full (rest from reference TRBV9 and TRBJ1-5): DSGVTQTPKHLITATGQRVTLRCSPRSGDLSVYWYQQSLDQGLQFLIQYYNGEERAKGNILERFSAQQFPDLHSELNLSSLELGDSALYFCASSVAGQSNQPQHFGDGTRLSIL.

About this clone: One end of the junction does not line up with germline, which may come from a read error. The chain joins TRBV16 to TRBJ2-1, with 14 positions matching TRBD2. The CDR3 runs 15 residues. CDR1 KGHSY and CDR2 FQNENV come from the germline V gene. The CDR3 DNA follows: TGTGCCAGCCGACCAGGGACTAGCGGGGGCCTCGCGGTTATCTTC. Its translation is CASRPGTSGGLAVIF.

The V gene is TRBV21-1, the J gene TRBJ2-1; TRBD2 was called by the table and not checked on the DNA. TRBV21-1 is described as a pseudogene. This CDR3 has 16 amino acids. In DNA, the CDR3 is TGTGCCAGCAGCAAAGCCGGGGTGCTGGCCCCCAATGAGCAGTTCTTC. It translates to CASSKAGVLAPNEQFF.

A word on this clone: The sample carries other DNA sequences with the same CDR3. The CDR3: CASSVGGTSGIYEQYF. The CDR3 nucleotides are TGTGCCAGCAGCGTAGGGGGGACTAGCGGGATTTACGAGCAGTACTTC. J is TRBJ2-7 and V is TRBV9; TRBD2 matches 13 bases. CDR1 SGDLS and CDR2 YYNGEE come from the germline V gene. The trim removed 0 bases at V and 4 bases at J, leaving 4 bases unmatched. The CDR3 loop spans 16 amino acids.